Listed here is a single TCR beta chain. This sample is part of a study of blood T cell repertoires in COVID-19. The assay was immunoSEQ multiplex PCR, and TCRdb's table has in-frame clones only and misses some. The sample records 250,000 to 350,000 clones, roughly 86% being singletons. The junction had 10 bases not matched to a gene; V was cut back by 3 bases and J by 3 bases. The CDR3 is 16 residues long. The germline V gene encodes CDR1 SEHNR and CDR2 FQNEAQ (reference sequence). This receptor was taken from a woman in her forties or fifties who had recovered from COVID-19. The J gene is TRBJ2-7, the V gene TRBV7-9, with TRBD1 matching 8 bases. Specimen: peripheral blood. The CDR3 DNA sequence: TGTGCCAGCAGCTTCCCGGACAGGGAAAAAGTCTACGAGCAGTACTTC. It yields the protein CASSFPDREKVYEQYF.